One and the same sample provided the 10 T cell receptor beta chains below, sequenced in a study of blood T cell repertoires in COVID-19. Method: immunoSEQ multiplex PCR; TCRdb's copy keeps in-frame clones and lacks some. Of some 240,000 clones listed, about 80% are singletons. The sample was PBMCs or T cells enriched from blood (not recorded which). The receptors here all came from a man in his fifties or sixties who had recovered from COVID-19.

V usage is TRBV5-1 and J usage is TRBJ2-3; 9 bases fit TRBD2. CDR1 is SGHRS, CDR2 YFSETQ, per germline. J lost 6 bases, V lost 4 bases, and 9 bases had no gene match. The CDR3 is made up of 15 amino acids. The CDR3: CASSNSGGGSDTQYF. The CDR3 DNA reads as TGCGCCAGCAGCAATAGCGGGGGTGGTTCGGATACGCAGTATTTT.

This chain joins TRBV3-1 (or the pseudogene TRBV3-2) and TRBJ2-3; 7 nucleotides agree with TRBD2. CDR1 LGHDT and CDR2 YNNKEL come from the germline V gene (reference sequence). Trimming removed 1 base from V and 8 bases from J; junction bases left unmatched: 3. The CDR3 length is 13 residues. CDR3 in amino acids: CASSQGLAGTQYF. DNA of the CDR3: TGTGCCAGCAGCCAAGGACTAGCTGGTACGCAGTATTTT.

For the CDR3, the DNA is TGTGCCAGCAGCCCCCTGTTGGGGCAGGGAAGAGGAAACACCATATATTTT. Amino acid sequence: CASSPLLGQGRGNTIYF. The chain couples TRBV11-3 to TRBJ1-3, with D possibly matching TRBD1 (5 bases). The CDR3 runs to 17 residues. Germline V gene data show CDR1 as SGHNT and CDR2 as YENEEA. Trimming pared 5 bases from V and 4 bases from J, leaving 21 bases between.

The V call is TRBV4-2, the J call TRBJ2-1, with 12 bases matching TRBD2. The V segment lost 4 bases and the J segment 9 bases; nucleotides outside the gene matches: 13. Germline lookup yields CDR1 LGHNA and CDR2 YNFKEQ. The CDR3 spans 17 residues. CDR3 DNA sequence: TGTGCCAGCAGCCCCTCCAATCGACTAGCGGGAGCCACTGAGCAGTTCTTC. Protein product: CASSPSNRLAGATEQFF.

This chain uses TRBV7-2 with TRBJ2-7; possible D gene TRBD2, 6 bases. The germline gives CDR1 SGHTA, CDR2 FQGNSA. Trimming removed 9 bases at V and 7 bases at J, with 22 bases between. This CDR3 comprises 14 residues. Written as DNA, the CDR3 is TGTGCCAGTCGTTCGTGGGACTCATCTGGAGAGCAGTACTTC. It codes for CASRSWDSSGEQYF.

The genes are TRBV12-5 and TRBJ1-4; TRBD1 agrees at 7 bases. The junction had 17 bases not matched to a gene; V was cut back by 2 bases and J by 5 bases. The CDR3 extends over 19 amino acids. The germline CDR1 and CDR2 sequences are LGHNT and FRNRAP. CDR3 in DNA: TGTGCTAGTGGTTTGCGTACCGGGACAGCGTCCACCAAGAATGAAAAACTGTTTTTT. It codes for CASGLRTGTASTKNEKLFF.

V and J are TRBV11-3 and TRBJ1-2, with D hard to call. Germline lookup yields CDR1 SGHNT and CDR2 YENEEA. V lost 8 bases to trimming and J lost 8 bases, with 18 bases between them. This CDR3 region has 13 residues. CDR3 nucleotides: TGTGCCAGCCGGAAGGCTCAAGAGGGAGGCTACACCTTC. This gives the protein CASRKAQEGGYTF.

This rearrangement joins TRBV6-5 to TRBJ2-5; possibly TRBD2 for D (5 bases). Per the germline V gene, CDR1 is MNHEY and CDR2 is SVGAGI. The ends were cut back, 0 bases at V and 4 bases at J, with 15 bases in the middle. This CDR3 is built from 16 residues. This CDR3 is CASSYSGHPRGETQYF. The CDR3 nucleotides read TGTGCCAGCAGTTACTCGGGCCACCCTCGGGGAGAGACCCAGTACTTC.

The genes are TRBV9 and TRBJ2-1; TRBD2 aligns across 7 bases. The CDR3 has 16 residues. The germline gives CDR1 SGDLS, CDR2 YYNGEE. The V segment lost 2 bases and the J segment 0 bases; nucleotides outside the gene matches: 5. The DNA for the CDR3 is TGTGCCAGCAGCGTGAGCGGGGAGCCCTCCTACAATGAGCAGTTCTTC. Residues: CASSVSGEPSYNEQFF. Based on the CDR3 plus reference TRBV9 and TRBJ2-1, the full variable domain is DSGVTQTPKHLITATGQRVTLRCSPRSGDLSVYWYQQSLDQGLQFLIQYYNGEERAKGNILERFSAQQFPDLHSELNLSSLELGDSALYFCASSVSGEPSYNEQFFGPGTRLTVL.

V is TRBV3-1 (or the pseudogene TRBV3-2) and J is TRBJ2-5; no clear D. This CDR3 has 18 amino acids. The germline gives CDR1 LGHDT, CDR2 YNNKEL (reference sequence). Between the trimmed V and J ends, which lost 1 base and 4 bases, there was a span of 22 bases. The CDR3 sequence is CASSQAPELLAGGETQYF. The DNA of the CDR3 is TGTGCCAGCAGCCAAGCCCCGGAGCTTTTAGCCGGTGGAGAGACCCAGTACTTC.